This is a list of T cell receptor beta chains from one sample in a study of cytomegalovirus exposure and HLA in healthy donors. Clones were read by immunoSEQ multiplex PCR, and TCRdb kept only the in-frame ones, dropping some. The profile shows 250,000 to 350,000 clones, roughly 89% of them singletons. The sample comprised PBMCs. Receptor source: a woman younger than 35 in good health and CMV-seronegative. Each CDR3 is given with its conserved first and last residue. D genes are given only for firm matches. Some rows mark clone size as missing; the rest say once, few, many or name a class of expanded clone.

size | length | D | J | V | DNA | CDR3
- | 13 | - | TRBJ1-3 | TRBV4-2 | TGTGCCAGCAGCCAAGCCGGGACACCAATCTGGGATTTT | CASSQAGTPIWDF
- | 14 | TRBD2 | TRBJ2-1 | TRBV7-3 | TGTGCCAGCAGCTTAGCGGGGACTAGCGATGAGCAGTTCTTC | CASSLAGTSDEQFF
- | 14 | - | TRBJ2-7 | TRBV7-9 | TGTGCCAGCAGCTTAAGGGACAACTACTACGAGCAGTACTTC | CASSLRDNYYEQYF
- | 15 | TRBD1 | TRBJ1-4 | TRBV6-6 | TGTGCCAGCTTCCGGCAGGGGGCAACTAATGAAAAACTGTTTTTT | CASFRQGATNEKLFF
- | 14 | TRBD1 | TRBJ1-5 | TRBV2 | TGTGCCAGCACTCCACAGGGGGTAGGTCAGCCCCAGCATTTT | CASTPQGVGQPQHF
- | 13 | - | TRBJ2-1 | TRBV5-1 | TGCGCCAGCAGCTTGGATGTGGGGGCTAGGGAGTTCTTC | CASSLDVGAREFF
- | 16 | TRBD2 | TRBJ2-3 | TRBV4-3 | TGCGCCAGCAGCCAAGAAGCAAGGACTAGCGGGCAAGGAAGGTATTTT | CASSQEARTSGQGRYF
once | 15 | TRBD1 | TRBJ2-1 | TRBV9 | TGTGCCAGCAGCGTAGGAGGACAGGGGAACAATGAGCAGTTCTTC | CASSVGGQGNNEQFF
once | 12 | - | TRBJ2-5 | TRBV10-3 | TGTGCCATCAGTGAGTCTGGCTCCGGGCAGTACTTC | CAISESGSGQYF
- | 16 | TRBD2 | TRBJ2-7 | TRBV5-6 | TGTGCCAGCAGCTTGTTGGCGGGAGGTGGTAGCCACGAGCAGTACTTC | CASSLLAGGGSHEQYF
- | 17 | TRBD1 | TRBJ1-5 | TRBV7-9 | TGTGCCAGCAGCCCGGGACAGGGAGAAAATAGCAATCAGCCCCAGCATTTT | CASSPGQGENSNQPQHF
- | 16 | TRBD1 | TRBJ2-3 | TRBV30 | TGTGCCTGGAGTAAGAGACAGGGATCTAGCACAGATACGCAGTATTTT | CAWSKRQGSSTDTQYF
- | 14 | - | TRBJ2-7 | TRBV2 | TGTGCCAGCAATTCCGACAGGTACTCCTACGAGCAGTACTTC | CASNSDRYSYEQYF
- | 15 | - | TRBJ2-5 | TRBV2 | TGTGCCAGCAGTGAATGGGAGAGGAGGCAAGAGACCCAGTACTTC | CASSEWERRQETQYF
- | 13 | TRBD1 | TRBJ2-1 | TRBV18 | TGTGCCAGCTCCCCGGGACAGAACAATGAGCAGTTCTTC | CASSPGQNNEQFF
- | 11 | - | TRBJ2-7 | TRBV6-5 | TGTGCCAGCAATTCGCCCGGGGGGCAGTACTTC | CASNSPGGQYF
- | 13 | - | TRBJ1-4 | TRBV27 | TGTGCCACTGCGGGGGCAACTAATGAAAAACTGTTTTTT | CATAGATNEKLFF
- | 11 | - | TRBJ2-3 | TRBV28 | TGTGCCAGCAGTTCCGTAATAACGCAGTATTTT | CASSSVITQYF
- | 15 | - | TRBJ2-5 | TRBV18 | TGTGCCAGCTCACCAAGGCTAGCACTACAAGAGACCCAGTACTTC | CASSPRLALQETQYF
- | 15 | - | TRBJ1-5 | TRBV7-2 | TGTGCCAGCAGCTTAGGTCGGGTGAGGAATCAGCCCCAGCATTTT | CASSLGRVRNQPQHF
once | 15 | TRBD1 | TRBJ1-2 | TRBV15 | TGTGCCACCAGCAGACAATGGGGACAGGGGTATGGCTACACCTTC | CATSRQWGQGYGYTF
- | 16 | TRBD2 | TRBJ2-1 | TRBV7-8 | TGTGCCAGCAGCTTAGTACGGGGGAGGGACTACAATGAGCAGTTCTTC | CASSLVRGRDYNEQFF
- | 16 | - | TRBJ1-5 | TRBV27 | TGTGCCAGCAGCTACCGAGGGGACATTAGCAATCAGCCCCAGCATTTT | CASSYRGDISNQPQHF